These 18 T cell receptor beta chains were all obtained from the same sample, sequenced in a study of robustness of blood B and T cell sequencing. cDNA synthesis used template switching with a 5' universal priming oligo. A 12-nucleotide random UMI in the template-switch oligo labeled every cDNA molecule. One entry per CDR3 protein results from TCRdb running MiXCR on the PCR reads. The profile shows around 1,900 distinct CDR3 sequences, 72% of them singletons. Instead of genomic DNA, mRNA was used to measure TCR beta repertoires. The source material was peripheral blood. Receptor source: a human donor in good health.

The chain is built from TRBV6-1 and TRBJ1-5; D unclear. The germline V gene encodes CDR1 MNHNS and CDR2 SASEGT. Trimming took off 7 bases at V and 5 bases at J, with 9 bases between the two ends. The CDR3 has 12 residues. CDR3 in DNA: TGTGCCAGCATGGACGGGGATCAGCCCCAGCATTTT. Its protein product is CASMDGDQPQHF.

This clonotype was seen only once. The CDR3 here is CASSRTGGEKLFF. In DNA, the CDR3 is TGCGCCAGCAGCCGGACAGGGGGTGAAAAACTGTTTTTT. The rearrangement links TRBV4-1 to TRBJ1-4; 10 nucleotides match TRBD1. Trimming at V came to 4 bases and at J to 7 bases, leaving 0 bases not matched to a gene. Germline loops: CDR1 MGHRA, CDR2 YSYEKL. The CDR3 contains 13 residues.

This clonotype has only a few counts. The rearrangement uses TRBV10-3 and TRBJ2-7; D perhaps matches TRBD2 (6 bases). CDR1 and CDR2 (germline): ENHRY, SYGVKD. Trimming cost V 5 bases and J 0 bases, with 11 bases left between them. The CDR3 extends over 14 amino acids. The CDR3 here is CAISTGTGSYEQYF. The CDR3 DNA follows: TGTGCCATCAGTACCGGGACTGGCTCCTACGAGCAGTACTTC.

This sequence joins TRBV5-1 and TRBJ2-7, with unresolved D. CDR1 and CDR2 (germline): SGHRS, YFSETQ. The V gene lost 0 bases and the J gene lost 0 bases, with 7 bases spanning the gap. CDR3 length: 14 amino acids. CDR3 residues: CASSLGANSYEQYF. DNA of the CDR3: TGCGCCAGCAGCTTGGGCGCGAACTCCTACGAGCAGTACTTC.

The V and J genes are TRBV6-5 and TRBJ1-2, with 8 bases fitting TRBD1. V was pared by 2 bases and J by 4 bases, with 9 bases of the junction left unmatched. Per the germline V gene, CDR1 is MNHEY and CDR2 is SVGAGI. This CDR3 has 16 amino acids. In DNA form, the CDR3 reads TGTGCCAGCAGTTACAGCGCAGGGGGCGAACCCTATGGCTACACCTTC. This codes for CASSYSAGGEPYGYTF.

This clonotype was detected only once. CDR3 coding DNA: TGTGCCTGGAGTGTAGGGCGGCCCTCTGGGGCCAACGTCCTGACTTTC. It translates to CAWSVGRPSGANVLTF. J is TRBJ2-6 and V is TRBV30, with D hard to call. Germline V lookup: CDR1 GTSNPN, CDR2 SVGIG (reference sequence). CDR3 length: 16 amino acids. Trimming took 0 bases from V and 0 from J, leaving 9 bases between them.

The chain employs TRBV29-1 and TRBJ2-1; 8 bases are a match to TRBD2. Germline V gene data show CDR1 as SQVTM and CDR2 as ANQGSEA. V shed 8 bases, J shed 9 bases, and the junction held 6 bases outside the gene matches. The CDR3 is made up of 11 amino acids. CDR3 sequence reads: CSFRGGVEQFF. CDR3 bases: TGCAGCTTCCGGGGGGGGGTTGAGCAGTTCTTC.

The CDR3 here is CAWSGSPGPQDGYTF. The CDR3 DNA reads TGTGCCTGGAGTGGTTCCCCGGGCCCGCAGGATGGCTACACCTTC. V and J are TRBV30 and TRBJ1-2; D remains unclear. In germline, CDR1 is GTSNPN, CDR2 SVGIG (reference sequence). CDR3 length: 15 residues. The germline V and J ends were trimmed by 1 base and 6 bases, with 18 bases remaining between them.

This sequence joins TRBV5-6 and TRBJ1-2; D is undetermined. Germline CDR1 and CDR2: SGHDT and YYEEEE. V lost 4 bases and J 6 bases, leaving 19 bases between the germline ends. This CDR3 has 15 residues. The CDR3 nucleotides read TGTGCCAGCAGCCCTTTCTGGCCGGGGAGACATGGCTACACCTTC. Its translation is CASSPFWPGRHGYTF.

This clonotype was observed once. CDR3 region: CASSIDPAGGIDTQYF. In DNA, the CDR3 is TGTGCCAGTAGTATAGATCCAGCGGGGGGGATAGATACGCAGTATTTT. The genes are TRBV19 and TRBJ2-3; 10 nucleotides line up with TRBD2. Germline V gene lookup returns CDR1 LNHDA and CDR2 SQIVND (reference sequence). Trimming took 0 bases from V and 5 from J; bases not matched to a gene: 5. This CDR3 has 16 residues. Full variable domain (rest looked up from reference TRBV19 and TRBJ2-3): DGGITQSPKYLFRKEGQNVTLSCEQNLNHDAMYWYRQDPGQGLRLIYYSQIVNDFQKGDIAEGYSVSREKKESFPLTVTSAQKNPTAFYLCASSIDPAGGIDTQYFGPGTRLTVL.

The chain recombines TRBV29-1 with TRBJ2-1, with D unresolved. Per germline, CDR1 SQVTM and CDR2 ANQGSEA. The CDR3 is 14 amino acids. V lost 5 bases and J 0 bases, leaving 11 bases between the germline ends. The CDR3 region is CSVRSWSSYNEQFF. The CDR3 nucleotides read TGCAGCGTTCGGTCGTGGAGCTCCTACAATGAGCAGTTCTTC.

This clonotype was counted a single time. The gene calls are TRBV5-4 and TRBJ1-2; D unclear. There are 12 residues in the CDR3. Germline values: CDR1 SGHNT, CDR2 YYREEE (reference sequence). Between the trimmed V and J ends, which lost 0 bases and 8 bases, there was a span of 8 bases. The CDR3 loop reads CASSLVTSGYTF. The CDR3 DNA reads as TGTGCCAGCAGCTTGGTGACTTCAGGCTACACCTTC.

This chain uses TRBV6-1 with TRBJ2-7; 7 bases agree with TRBD1. Trimming took 9 bases from V and 0 from J; bases not matched to a gene: 5. CDR1 is MNHNS and CDR2 is SASEGT in the germline V gene. The CDR3 loop spans 13 amino acids. The CDR3 DNA sequence: TGTGCCAGTAGACAGGGTATCTCCTACGAGCAGTACTTC. Its protein product is CASRQGISYEQYF.

The chain links TRBV15 to TRBJ2-1, with 13 bases fitting TRBD2. V was pared by 3 bases and J by 7 bases, with 6 bases of the junction left unmatched. The CDR3 loop spans 16 amino acids. The germline gives CDR1 LNHNV, CDR2 YYDKDF (reference sequence). CDR3 residues: CATSRTLAGGENEQFF. The CDR3 DNA is TGTGCCACCAGCAGGACACTAGCGGGGGGGGAGAATGAGCAGTTCTTC.

The rearrangement uses TRBV7-9 and TRBJ2-3, with TRBD1 matching over 12 bases. The CDR3 is made up of 14 amino acids. The V and J ends lost 7 bases and 6 bases, in that order; junction bases with no gene match: 5. Germline V lookup: CDR1 SEHNR, CDR2 FQNEAQ (reference sequence). The CDR3 sequence is CASTPGQGADTQYF. The CDR3 DNA reads TGTGCCAGCACCCCGGGACAGGGGGCCGATACGCAGTATTTT.

CDR3 sequence: CASSSGTASPTDTQYF. The CDR3 bases are TGTGCCAGCAGCTCCGGGACAGCTTCACCCACAGATACGCAGTATTTT. This rearrangement joins TRBV7-1 to TRBJ2-3, with 7 bases lining up with TRBD1. TRBV7-1 is classed as an ORF, of uncertain function. With 3 bases clipped from V and 2 bases from J, the junction kept 8 bases outside the gene matches. CDR3 length equals 16 residues.

V usage is TRBV3-1 and J usage is TRBJ2-1, with 9 bases aligning to TRBD2. Trimming removed 1 base from V and 6 bases from J; junction bases left unmatched: 7. CDR3 length equals 16 residues. Germline V gives CDR1 LGHDT, CDR2 YNNKEL (reference sequence). The CDR3: CASSQALRGGANEQFF. Written as DNA, the CDR3 is TGTGCCAGCAGCCAAGCCCTTCGCGGGGGGGCCAATGAGCAGTTCTTC.

The gene calls are TRBV12-3 or TRBV12-4 and TRBJ1-2, with 11 positions matching TRBD1. The CDR3 spans 15 residues. V lost 4 bases, J lost 7 bases, and 8 bases stayed unmatched. The CDR3, as DNA: TGTGCCAGCAGTTCCACGGACAGGGGGCGGAGTGGCTACACCTTC. It yields the protein CASSSTDRGRSGYTF.